This T cell receptor beta chain emerged from a study of regulatory T cells in long-lasting Graves disease. Background on the study: New Graves' disease cases had less than 3 months of antithyroid drugs. General study results and limits: When disease was persistent, TRBV28, TRBJ1-2 and TRBJ2-5 were the favored segments.

A remark on this clonotype: The target antigen is unknown. Mismatch with germline at one junction end may stem from a read error.

According to the study, TCR beta libraries were built with iRepertoire HTBI primers and CDR3-region Arm-PCR. TCRdb reanalysed the multiplex PCR reads using MiXCR and keeps one entry per CDR3 protein. Of hundreds of thousands of distinct CDR3 sequences in the sample, roughly a sixth were seen once. Time point meaning: newly diagnosed GD, antithyroid drugs for less than 3 months. Making the TCR library involved RNA that had been extracted from PBMCs. The collection involved drawing nine milliliters of peripheral blood into EDTA tubes. This CDR3 has 16 residues. These data were likewise used in another study, on T cells in Graves' hyperthyroidism and ophthalmopathy. That work contributes: Researchers ran a first-round RT-PCR on the TCR CDR3 using the HTBI primer set.

The receptor was isolated from a woman in her forties or fifties with Graves disease. The V call is TRBV12-3 or TRBV12-4, the J call TRBJ2-5, with D perhaps matching TRBD1 (6 bases). Sequences were derived from peripheral blood mononuclear cells (PBMCs), sampled at new diagnosis, from a patient treated with antithyroid drugs. In DNA, the CDR3 is TGTGCCAGCAGTTTCGGGCTCGGACAGAGTCAAGAGATCCAGTACTTC. Protein sequence: CASSFGLGQSQEIQYF.